This TCR beta chain was found in a study of blood T cell repertoires in COVID-19. Study-wide context: Italy, Spain and the United States were the sources of the convalescent and acute COVID-19 samples. T cells, B-cell-depleted T cells, or PBMCs provided the cDNA or gDNA that served as material.

In the original analysis: Amplification with reference gene primers provided the estimates of nucleated cell counts. The data were produced by immunoSEQ multiplex PCR, yet TCRdb's version contains in-frame clones alone and is incomplete. D and trimming come from the DNA, and the V and J calls and clone size come from that table. Here the sample spans 250,000 or so clones, approximately 84% being singletons. This sequence originates from a woman of 80 years or more with acute or convalescent COVID-19. Sequencing input: peripheral blood.

The CDR3 region is CASSQDLQGYNTEAFF. In DNA form, the CDR3 reads TGCGCCAGCAGCCAAGATTTACAGGGGTATAACACTGAAGCTTTCTTT. The chain joins TRBV4-3 to TRBJ1-1; 7 bases match TRBD1. Trimming removed 0 bases from V and 2 bases from J; junction bases left unmatched: 6. CDR1 is LGHNA and CDR2 is YSLEER in the germline V gene. The CDR3 length is 16 residues.